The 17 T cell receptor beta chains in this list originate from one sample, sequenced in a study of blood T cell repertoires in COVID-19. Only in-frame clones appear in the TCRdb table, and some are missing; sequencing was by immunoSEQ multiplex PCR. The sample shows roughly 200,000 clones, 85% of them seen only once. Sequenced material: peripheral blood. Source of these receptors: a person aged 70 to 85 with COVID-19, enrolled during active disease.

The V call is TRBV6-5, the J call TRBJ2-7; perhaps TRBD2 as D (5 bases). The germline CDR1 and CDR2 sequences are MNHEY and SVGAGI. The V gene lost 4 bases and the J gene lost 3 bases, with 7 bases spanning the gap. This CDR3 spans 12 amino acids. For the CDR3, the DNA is TGTGCCAGCAGTTTAGGAGGCTACGAGCAGTACTTC. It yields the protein CASSLGGYEQYF.

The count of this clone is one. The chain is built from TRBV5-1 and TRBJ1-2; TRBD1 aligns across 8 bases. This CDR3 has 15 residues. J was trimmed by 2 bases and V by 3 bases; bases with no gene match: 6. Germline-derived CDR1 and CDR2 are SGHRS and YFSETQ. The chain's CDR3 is CASSSHRGSNYGYTF. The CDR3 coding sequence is TGCGCCAGCAGCTCTCACAGGGGGTCGAACTATGGCTACACCTTC.

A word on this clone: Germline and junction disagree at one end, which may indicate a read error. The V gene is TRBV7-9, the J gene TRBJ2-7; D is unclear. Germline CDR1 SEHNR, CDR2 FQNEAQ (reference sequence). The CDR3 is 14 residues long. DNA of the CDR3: TGTGCCAGCAGCTTAGATAGCCAGCTCTACCAGCAGTACTTC. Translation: CASSLDSQLYQQYF.

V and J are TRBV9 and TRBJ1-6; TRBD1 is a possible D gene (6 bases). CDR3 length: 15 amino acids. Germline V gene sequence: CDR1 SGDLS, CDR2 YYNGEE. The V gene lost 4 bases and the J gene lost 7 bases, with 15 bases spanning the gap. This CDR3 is CASSQRTEGNSPLHF. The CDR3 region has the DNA TGTGCCAGCAGCCAAAGGACAGAAGGAAATTCACCCCTCCACTTT. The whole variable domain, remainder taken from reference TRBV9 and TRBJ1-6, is DSGVTQTPKHLITATGQRVTLRCSPRSGDLSVYWYQQSLDQGLQFLIQYYNGEERAKGNILERFSAQQFPDLHSELNLSSLELGDSALYFCASSQRTEGNSPLHFGNGTRLTVT.

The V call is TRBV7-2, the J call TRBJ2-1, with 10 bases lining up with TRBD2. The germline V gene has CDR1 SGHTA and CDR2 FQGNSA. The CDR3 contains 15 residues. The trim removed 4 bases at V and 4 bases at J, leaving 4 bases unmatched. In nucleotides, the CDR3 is TGTGCCAGCAGCTATAGCGGGGGGTTATACAATGAGCAGTTCTTC. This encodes CASSYSGGLYNEQFF.

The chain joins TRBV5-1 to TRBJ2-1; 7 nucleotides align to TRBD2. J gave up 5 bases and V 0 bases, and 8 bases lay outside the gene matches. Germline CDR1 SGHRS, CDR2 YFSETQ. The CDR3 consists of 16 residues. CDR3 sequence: CASSLEEGRENNEQFF. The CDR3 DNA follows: TGCGCCAGCAGCTTGGAGGAAGGGAGGGAAAACAATGAGCAGTTCTTC.

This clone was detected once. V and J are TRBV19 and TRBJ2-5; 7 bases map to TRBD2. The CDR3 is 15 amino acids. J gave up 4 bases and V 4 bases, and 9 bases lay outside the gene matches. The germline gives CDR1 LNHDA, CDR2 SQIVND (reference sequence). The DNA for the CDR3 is TGTGCCAGTAGTACCTTTGGGGCGGGAGTAGAGACCCAGTACTTC. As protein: CASSTFGAGVETQYF.

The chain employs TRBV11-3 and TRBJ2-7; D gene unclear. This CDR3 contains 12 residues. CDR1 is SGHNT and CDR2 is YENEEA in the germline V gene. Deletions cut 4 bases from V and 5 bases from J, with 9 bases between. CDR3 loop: CASSSARDEQYF. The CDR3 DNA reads TGTGCCAGCAGCTCTGCTCGAGACGAGCAGTACTTC. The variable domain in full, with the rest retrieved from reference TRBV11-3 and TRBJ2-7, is EAGVVQSPRYKIIEKKQPVAFWCNPISGHNTLYWYLQNLGQGPELLIRYENEEAVDDSQLPKDRFSAERLKGVDSTLKIQPAELGDSAVYLCASSSARDEQYFGPGTRLTVT.

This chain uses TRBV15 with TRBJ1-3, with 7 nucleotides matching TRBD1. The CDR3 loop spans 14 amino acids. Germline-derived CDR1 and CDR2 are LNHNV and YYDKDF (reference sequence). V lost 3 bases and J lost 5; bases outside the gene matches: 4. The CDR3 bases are TGTGCCACCAGCAGGGGGGACAGTCGAAACACCATATATTTT. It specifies CATSRGDSRNTIYF.

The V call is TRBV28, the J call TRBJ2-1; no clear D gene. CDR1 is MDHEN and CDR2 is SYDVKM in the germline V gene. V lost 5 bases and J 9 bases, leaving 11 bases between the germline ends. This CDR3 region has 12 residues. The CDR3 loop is CASSLFVGEQFF. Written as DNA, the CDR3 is TGTGCCAGCAGTCTGTTCGTCGGTGAGCAGTTCTTC.

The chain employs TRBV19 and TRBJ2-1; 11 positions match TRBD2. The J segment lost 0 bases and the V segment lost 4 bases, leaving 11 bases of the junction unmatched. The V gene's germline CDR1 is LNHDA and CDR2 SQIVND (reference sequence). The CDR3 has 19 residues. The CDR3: CASSTLAGGSRSSYNEQFF. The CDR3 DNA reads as TGTGCCAGTAGTACCCTAGCGGGGGGCTCCCGGAGCTCCTACAATGAGCAGTTCTTC.

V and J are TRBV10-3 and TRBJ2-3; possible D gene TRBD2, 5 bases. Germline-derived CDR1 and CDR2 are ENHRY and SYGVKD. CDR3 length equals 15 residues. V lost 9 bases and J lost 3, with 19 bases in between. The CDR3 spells CAIASGVSGTDTQYF. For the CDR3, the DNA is TGTGCCATTGCTTCCGGGGTCAGTGGGACAGATACGCAGTATTTT.

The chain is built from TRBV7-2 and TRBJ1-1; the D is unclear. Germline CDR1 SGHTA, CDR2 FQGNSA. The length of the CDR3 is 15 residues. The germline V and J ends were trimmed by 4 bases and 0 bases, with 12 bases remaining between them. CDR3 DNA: TGTGCCAGCAGCTCCCGACGGAGTATGAACACTGAAGCTTTCTTT. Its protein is CASSSRRSMNTEAFF.

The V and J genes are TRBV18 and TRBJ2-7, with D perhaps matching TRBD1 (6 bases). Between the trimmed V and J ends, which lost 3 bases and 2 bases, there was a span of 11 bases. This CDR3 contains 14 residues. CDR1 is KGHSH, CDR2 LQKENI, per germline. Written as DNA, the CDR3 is TGTGCCAGCTCACCGGTGCCAGGGGCCTACGAGCAGTACTTC. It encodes CASSPVPGAYEQYF.

CDR3 in DNA: TGTGCCACCAGCAGAGATCCGGGACAGGTGTTCAATCAGCCCCAGCATTTT. It specifies CATSRDPGQVFNQPQHF. The chain links TRBV15 to TRBJ1-5, with 8 bases matching TRBD1. Germline V gene lookup returns CDR1 LNHNV and CDR2 YYDKDF (reference sequence). V gave up 0 bases and J gave up 3 bases; unmatched junction bases: 7. This CDR3 contains 17 residues. Full variable domain (rest looked up from reference TRBV15 and TRBJ1-5): DAMVIQNPRYQVTQFGKPVTLSCSQTLNHNVMYWYQQKSSQAPKLLFHYYDKDFNNEADTPDNFQSRRPNTSFCFLDIRSPGLGDTAMYLCATSRDPGQVFNQPQHFGDGTRLSIL.

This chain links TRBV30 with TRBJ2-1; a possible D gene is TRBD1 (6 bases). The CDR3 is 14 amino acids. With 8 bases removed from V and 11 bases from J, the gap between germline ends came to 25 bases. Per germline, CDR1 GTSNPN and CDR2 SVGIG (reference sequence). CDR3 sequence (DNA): TGTGCCCTACTACAACAGGGCCTAGGTCCGAAGCAGTTCTTC. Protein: CALLQQGLGPKQFF.

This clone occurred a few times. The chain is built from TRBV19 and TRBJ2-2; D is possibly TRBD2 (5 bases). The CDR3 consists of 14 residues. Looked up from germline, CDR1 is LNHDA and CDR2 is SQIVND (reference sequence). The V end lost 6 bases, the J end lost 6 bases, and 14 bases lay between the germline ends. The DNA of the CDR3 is TGTGCCAGTAGCGCAAGGAGGTGGGCCGGGGAGCTGTTTTTT. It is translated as CASSARRWAGELFF.